Shown below are 19 T cell receptor beta chains from a single sample sequenced in a study of T cells in Graves' hyperthyroidism and ophthalmopathy. There were TCR beta CDR3 regions amplified from RNA transcripts. A first-round RT-PCR of the TCR CDR3 used the HTBI primer set. TCRdb reprocessed the multiplex PCR reads via MiXCR and lists one record per CDR3 protein. Of nearly 750,000 distinct CDR3 sequences in the sample, around 40% were seen once. Sequencing was performed on blood. The receptor set was obtained from a woman between 35 and 50 years old with Graves' hyperthyroidism.

This clonotype was detected many times. This sequence joins TRBV20-1 and TRBJ1-5, with 8 bases aligning to TRBD1. The CDR3 loop spans 13 amino acids. Trimming at V came to 6 bases and at J to 5 bases, leaving 6 bases not matched to a gene. CDR1 and CDR2 from the germline V gene are DFQATT and SNEGSKA (reference sequence). CDR3 region: CSAPDRVDQPQHF. CDR3 sequence (DNA): TGCAGTGCCCCGGACAGGGTAGATCAGCCCCAGCATTTT.

This clonotype was seen repeatedly, ten times or more. Here the CDR3 reads CASSLVRGHTEAFF. Here the CDR3 DNA reads TGTGCCAGCAGCTTAGTTCGGGGGCACACTGAAGCTTTCTTT. The V and J genes are TRBV7-9 and TRBJ1-1; tentative D call: TRBD1 (6 bases). V was trimmed by 1 base and J by 3 bases, leaving 9 bases between them. CDR1 is SEHNR, CDR2 FQNEAQ, per germline (reference sequence). The CDR3 runs 14 residues.

This clonotype showed up just a few times. This CDR3 is CSARGADRVTEKLFF. The CDR3 nucleotides read TGCAGTGCTAGAGGCGCTGACAGGGTCACTGAAAAACTGTTTTTT. The chain uses TRBV20-1 and TRBJ1-4; the match to TRBD1 covers 7 bases. Trimming took 1 base from V and 7 from J; bases not matched to a gene: 9. Germline lookup yields CDR1 DFQATT and CDR2 SNEGSKA (reference sequence). The CDR3 extends over 15 amino acids.

This clonotype came up a few times. The genes are TRBV10-3 and TRBJ2-6; D tentatively reads TRBD1 or TRBD2 (5 bases each). The CDR3 is made up of 16 amino acids. V lost 4 bases, J lost 4 bases, and 14 bases lay in between. The germline V gene encodes CDR1 ENHRY and CDR2 SYGVKD. In DNA form, the CDR3 reads TGTGCCATCAGTGTAGGATTCGGGGCAGGGGCCAACGTCCTGACTTTC. It is translated as CAISVGFGAGANVLTF.

Note on this clonotype: The junction differs from germline at one of its ends, possibly a read error. The chain is built from TRBV7-9 and TRBJ2-7; 7 bases line up with TRBD1. The CDR3 length is 16 residues. Germline CDR1 and CDR2: SEHNR and FQNEAQ (reference sequence). In DNA, the CDR3 is TGCGCCAGCACCTTAGTCGGAGGACAGGTACGGGGCGAGCAGTACTTC. Its protein is CASTLVGGQVRGEQYF. Drawing the rest from reference TRBV7-9 and TRBJ2-7, the complete variable domain is DTGVSQNPRHKITKRGQNVTFRCDPISEHNRLYWYRQTLGQGPEFLTYFQNEAQLEKSRLLSDRFSAERPKGSFSTLEIQRTEQGDSAMYLCASTLVGGQVRGEQYFGPGTRLTVT.

This clonotype was detected ten times or more. The chain carries TRBV5-5 and TRBJ2-6; D is ambiguous. V was pared by 1 base and J by 2 bases, with 4 bases between. Germline CDR1 reads SGHKS; CDR2 reads YYEKEE (reference sequence). The CDR3 has 14 amino acids. The CDR3 loop reads CASSLSPGANVLTF. The CDR3 DNA reads TGTGCCAGCAGCTTGTCCCCTGGGGCCAACGTCCTGACTTTC.

This clonotype has ten or more counts. The junction departs from the called germline gene at one end, perhaps through a read error. CDR3 protein: CASRLGAAGANVLTF. The CDR3 DNA is TGTGCCAGCAGGTTAGGAGCTGCCGGGGCCAACGTCCTGACTTTC. The V gene is TRBV7-9, the J gene TRBJ2-6; D is uncertain. CDR1 is SEHNR, CDR2 FQNEAQ, per germline (reference sequence). CDR3 size: 15 residues.

The chain carries TRBV20-1 and TRBJ1-1, with D maybe TRBD1 (5 bases). The germline V gene has CDR1 DFQATT and CDR2 SNEGSKA (reference sequence). The CDR3 totals 12 residues. V lost 3 bases to trimming and J lost 3 bases, with 8 bases between them. For the CDR3, the DNA is TGCAGTGCTAGCGCCAGGGACACTGAAGCTTTCTTT. This translates into CSASARDTEAFF.

This clonotype was recorded a few times. The rearrangement joins TRBV28 to TRBJ2-7, with 8 bases aligning to TRBD1. Trimming removed 6 bases from V and 3 bases from J; junction bases left unmatched: 13. CDR1 is MDHEN and CDR2 is SYDVKM in the germline V gene. CDR3 size: 16 residues. The CDR3 DNA reads as TGTGCCAGCAGCTTTCCTAAGACAGGGGCGAACTACGAGCAGTACTTC. It codes for CASSFPKTGANYEQYF.

For this clonotype: One end of the junction varies from germline; a read error may be responsible. This sequence joins TRBV5-1 and TRBJ2-7, with D possibly being TRBD1 or TRBD2 (7 bases each). CDR3 length: 15 residues. From germline, CDR1 is SGHRS and CDR2 YFSETQ. CDR3 residues: CASSATGTGEGEQYF. The CDR3 coding sequence is TGTGCCAGCAGCGCGACAGGGACCGGGGAGGGCGAGCAGTACTTC.

The CDR3 reads CATSTSGGGTEEKLFF. Written as DNA, the CDR3 is TGTGCCACCAGCACCAGTGGTGGAGGGACGGAGGAAAAACTGTTTTTT. The chain joins TRBV15 to TRBJ1-4, with D possibly TRBD1 on 5 matching bases. Germline assignment: CDR1 LNHNV and CDR2 YYDKDF (reference sequence). The CDR3 extends over 16 amino acids. V was pared by 4 bases and J by 8 bases, with 20 bases between.

This clonotype was seen at least ten times. The chain combines TRBV29-1 with TRBJ2-7; 8 nucleotides agree with TRBD1. With V trimmed by 5 bases and J by 4 bases, 7 bases remained unmatched. The CDR3 extends over 13 amino acids. Germline V gene sequence: CDR1 SQVTM, CDR2 ANQGSEA. DNA for the CDR3: TGCAGCGTTCGCCCAGGGGGCAATTACGAGCAGTACTTC. It specifies CSVRPGGNYEQYF.

A word on this clonotype: A much larger clone sits a single nucleotide away, making a read error possible. The V call is TRBV7-9, the J call TRBJ1-1; D gene ambiguous. The CDR3 length is 15 residues. CDR1 and CDR2 from the germline V gene are SEHNR and FQNEAQ (reference sequence). V lost 5 bases and J 6 bases, leaving 19 bases between the germline ends. CDR3 amino acids: CASSPRTMVDAEAFF. The CDR3 region has the DNA TGTGCCAGCAGCCCACGGACCATGGTGGACGCTGAAGCTTTCTTT.

This clonotype was found many times. The gene calls are TRBV7-3 and TRBJ2-2, with D maybe TRBD2 (5 bases). Trimming shortened V by 0 bases and J by 2 bases, and 7 bases separated the two germline ends. The CDR3 is 15 residues long. Germline CDR1 SGHTA, CDR2 FQGTGA. This CDR3 reads CASSLTGANTGELFF. The DNA for the CDR3 is TGTGCCAGCAGCTTAACGGGAGCTAACACCGGGGAGCTGTTTTTT.

The V gene is TRBV11-2, the J gene TRBJ2-7; no reliable D call. This CDR3 spans 10 amino acids. Germline V gene lookup returns CDR1 SGHAT and CDR2 FQNNGV. CDR3 bases: TGTGTCAGACCTTCCTACGAGCAGTACTTC. The encoded protein is CVRPSYEQYF.

The CDR3 spells CSVPSQQGDYGYTIYF. As DNA, the CDR3 is TGCAGCGTCCCAAGCCAGCAGGGCGACTATGGCTACACCATATATTTT. The V gene is TRBV29-1, the J gene TRBJ1-3, with D perhaps TRBD1 (5 bases). Trimming removed 6 bases at V and 8 bases at J, with 26 bases between. Germline V gene lookup returns CDR1 SQVTM and CDR2 ANQGSEA. The CDR3 is 16 amino acids.

This clonotype has only one observation. The rearrangement joins TRBV7-8 to TRBJ1-2, with D possibly TRBD1 on 5 matching bases. CDR3 size: 16 residues. The germline gives CDR1 SGHVS, CDR2 FQNEAQ. Trimming took 1 base from V and 9 from J, leaving 21 bases between them. Here the CDR3 reads CASSLDGRVPRGSYTF. DNA of the CDR3: TGTGCCAGCAGCTTAGACGGCAGGGTTCCCCGAGGGAGCTACACCTTC.

This clonotype came up a few times. This sequence joins TRBV5-1 and TRBJ1-2; no definite D call. The V and J ends lost 0 bases and 4 bases respectively, with 16 bases between them. This CDR3 has 16 amino acids. Germline CDR1 and CDR2: SGHRS and YFSETQ. CDR3 coding DNA: TGCGCCAGCAGCTTGGGGAGTACGACGGATCTCTATGGCTACACCTTC. It is translated as CASSLGSTTDLYGYTF.

The rearrangement uses TRBV6-1 and TRBJ2-6, with no clear D. Germline CDR1 and CDR2: MNHNS and SASEGT. The CDR3 runs 17 residues. V lost 9 bases and J 0 bases, leaving 18 bases between the germline ends. The DNA for the CDR3 is TGTGCCAGTAATCTTAAGCCTAATCCCTCTGGGGCCAACGTCCTGACTTTC. Its translation: CASNLKPNPSGANVLTF.